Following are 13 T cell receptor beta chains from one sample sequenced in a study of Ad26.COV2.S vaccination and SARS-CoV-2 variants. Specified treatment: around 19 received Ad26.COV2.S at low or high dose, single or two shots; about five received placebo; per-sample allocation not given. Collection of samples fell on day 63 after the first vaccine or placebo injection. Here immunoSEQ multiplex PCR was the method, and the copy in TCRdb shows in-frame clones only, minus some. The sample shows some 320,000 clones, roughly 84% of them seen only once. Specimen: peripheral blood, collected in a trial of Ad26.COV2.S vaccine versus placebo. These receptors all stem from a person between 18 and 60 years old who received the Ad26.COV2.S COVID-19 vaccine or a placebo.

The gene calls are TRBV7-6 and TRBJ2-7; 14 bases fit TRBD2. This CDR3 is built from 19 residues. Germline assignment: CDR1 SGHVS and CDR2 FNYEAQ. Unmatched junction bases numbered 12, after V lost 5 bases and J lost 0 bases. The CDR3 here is CASSPVGTSGGGISYEQYF. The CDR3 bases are TGTGCCAGCAGCCCAGTGGGGACTAGCGGGGGCGGAATCTCCTACGAGCAGTACTTC.

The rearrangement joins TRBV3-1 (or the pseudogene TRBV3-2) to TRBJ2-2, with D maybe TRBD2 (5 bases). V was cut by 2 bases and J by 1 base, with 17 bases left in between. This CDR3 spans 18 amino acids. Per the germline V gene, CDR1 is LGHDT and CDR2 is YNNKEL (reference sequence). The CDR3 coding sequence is TGTGCCAGCAGCCAAATAAACGGACGGGGAGTGAACACCGGGGAGCTGTTTTTT. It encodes CASSQINGRGVNTGELFF.

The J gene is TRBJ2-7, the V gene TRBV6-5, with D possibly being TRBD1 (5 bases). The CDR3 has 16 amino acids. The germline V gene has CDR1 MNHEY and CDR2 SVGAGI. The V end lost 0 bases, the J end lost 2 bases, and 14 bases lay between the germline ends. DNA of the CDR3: TGTGCCAGCAGTTACTCGTATCCAGGGCTTACCTACGAGCAGTACTTC. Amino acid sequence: CASSYSYPGLTYEQYF.

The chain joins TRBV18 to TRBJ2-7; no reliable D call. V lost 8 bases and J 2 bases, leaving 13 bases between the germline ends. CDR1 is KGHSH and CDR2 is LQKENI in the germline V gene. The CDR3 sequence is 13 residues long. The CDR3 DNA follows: TGTGCCAGCACTGCCGGGTCAACCTACGAGCAGTACTTC. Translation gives CASTAGSTYEQYF.

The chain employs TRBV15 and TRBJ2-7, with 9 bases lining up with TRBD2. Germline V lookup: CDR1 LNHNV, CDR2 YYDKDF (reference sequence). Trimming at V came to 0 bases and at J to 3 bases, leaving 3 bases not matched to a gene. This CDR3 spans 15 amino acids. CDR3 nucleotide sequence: TGTGCCACCAGCAGAGATAGTAGCGGGGGCTACGAGCAGTACTTC. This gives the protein CATSRDSSGGYEQYF.

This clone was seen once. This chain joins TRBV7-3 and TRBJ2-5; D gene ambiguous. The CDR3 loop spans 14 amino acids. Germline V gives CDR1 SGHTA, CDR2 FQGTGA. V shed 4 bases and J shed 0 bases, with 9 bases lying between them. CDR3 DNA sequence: TGTGCCAGCAGCTCAGACCGGTACCAAGAGACCCAGTACTTC. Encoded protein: CASSSDRYQETQYF.

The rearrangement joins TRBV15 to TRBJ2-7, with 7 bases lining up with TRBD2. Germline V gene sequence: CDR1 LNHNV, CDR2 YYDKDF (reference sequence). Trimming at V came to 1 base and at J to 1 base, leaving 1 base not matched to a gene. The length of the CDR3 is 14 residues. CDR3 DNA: TGTGCCACCAGCAGAGGGGGACTATCCTACGAGCAGTACTTC. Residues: CATSRGGLSYEQYF.

CDR3 region: CASTGLRGPYEQYF. The CDR3 DNA sequence: TGTGCCAGTACTGGACTCCGTGGGCCCTACGAGCAGTACTTC. The V call is TRBV19, the J call TRBJ2-7; possibly TRBD2 for D (5 bases). Germline CDR1 and CDR2: LNHDA and SQIVND (reference sequence). CDR3 length: 14 residues. Trimming cost V 7 bases and J 2 bases, with 15 bases left between them. The whole variable domain, filled in from reference TRBV19 and TRBJ2-7, reads DGGITQSPKYLFRKEGQNVTLSCEQNLNHDAMYWYRQDPGQGLRLIYYSQIVNDFQKGDIAEGYSVSREKKESFPLTVTSAQKNPTAFYLCASTGLRGPYEQYFGPGTRLTVT.

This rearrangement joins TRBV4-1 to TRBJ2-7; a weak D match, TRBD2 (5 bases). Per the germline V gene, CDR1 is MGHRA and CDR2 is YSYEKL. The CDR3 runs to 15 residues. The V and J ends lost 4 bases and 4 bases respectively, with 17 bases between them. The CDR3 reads CASSPTRGSRYEQYF. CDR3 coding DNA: TGCGCCAGCAGCCCCACACGGGGTAGCAGGTACGAGCAGTACTTC.

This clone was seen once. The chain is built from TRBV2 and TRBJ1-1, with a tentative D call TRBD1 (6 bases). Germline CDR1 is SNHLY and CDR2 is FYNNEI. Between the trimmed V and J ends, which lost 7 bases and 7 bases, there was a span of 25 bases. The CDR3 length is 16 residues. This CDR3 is CASNPGGRSIGFEAFF. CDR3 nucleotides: TGTGCCAGCAATCCTGGGGGGCGGTCGATCGGGTTTGAAGCTTTCTTT.

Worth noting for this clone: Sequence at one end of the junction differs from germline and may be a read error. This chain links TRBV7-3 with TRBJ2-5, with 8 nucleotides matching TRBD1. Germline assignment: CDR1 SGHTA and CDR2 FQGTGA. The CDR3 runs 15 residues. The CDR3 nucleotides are TGTGCCAGCAGTTTAATTGCAGGGGGCGAAGGGACCCAGTACTTC. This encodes CASSLIAGGEGTQYF.

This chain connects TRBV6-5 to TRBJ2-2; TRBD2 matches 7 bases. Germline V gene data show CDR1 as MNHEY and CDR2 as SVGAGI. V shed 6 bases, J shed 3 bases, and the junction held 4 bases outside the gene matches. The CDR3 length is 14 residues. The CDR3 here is CASRQLAYTGELFF. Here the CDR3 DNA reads TGTGCCAGCAGGCAACTAGCGTACACCGGGGAGCTGTTTTTT.

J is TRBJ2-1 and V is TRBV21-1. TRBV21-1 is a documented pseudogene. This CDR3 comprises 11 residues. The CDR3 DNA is TGTGCCAGCAGCAAGAACAATGAGCAGTTCTTC. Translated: CASSKNNEQFF.